This T cell receptor beta chain appears in the sequencing data of a study of blood T cells in healthy people across ages. Study-level points and caveats: Comparison with aged donors showed that long-lived donors had more naive CD4+ cells and higher diversity. CMV status of donors was not determined, possibly confounding expanded clonotype changes.

The CDR3 totals 16 residues. Trimming took off 8 bases at V and 2 bases at J, with 22 bases between the two ends. Germline CDR1 is MDHEN and CDR2 is SYDVKM. A note on this clonotype: Its target is unknown.

A second PCR, run for about 6 to 12 cycles, used a sample-barcoded 5' primer plus a J-beta primer mix. Tags on each cDNA molecule came from a template-switch adaptor with 12 random nucleotides. Every sample gave at least 2.5 million paired-end reads containing CDR3. TCRdb processed the 5' RACE reads anew with MiXCR; each CDR3 protein has one entry. The table includes hundreds of thousands of distinct CDR3 sequences, around 42% detected once. The V gene is TRBV28, the J gene TRBJ2-7; D possibly corresponds to TRBD2 (7 bases). The receptor was isolated from a man aged 60-69 years in good health. Sequenced input: blood. This CDR3 reads CASYPGGQPGAYEQYF. The CDR3 DNA reads as TGTGCCAGCTATCCCGGGGGGCAACCCGGGGCCTACGAGCAGTACTTC.